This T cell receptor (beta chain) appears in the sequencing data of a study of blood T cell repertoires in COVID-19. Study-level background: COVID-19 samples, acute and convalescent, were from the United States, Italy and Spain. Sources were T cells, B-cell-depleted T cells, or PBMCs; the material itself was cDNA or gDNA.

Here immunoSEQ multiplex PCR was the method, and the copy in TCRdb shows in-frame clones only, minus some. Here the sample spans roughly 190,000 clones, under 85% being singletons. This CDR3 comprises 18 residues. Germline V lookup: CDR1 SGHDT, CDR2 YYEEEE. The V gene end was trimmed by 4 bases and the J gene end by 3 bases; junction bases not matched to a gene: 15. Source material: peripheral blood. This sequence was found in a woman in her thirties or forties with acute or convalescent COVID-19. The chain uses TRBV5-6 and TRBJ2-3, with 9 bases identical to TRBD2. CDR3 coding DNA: TGTGCCAGCAGCAGGGACCGCGGGGGGGCCGTGATGACAGATACGCAGTATTTT. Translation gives CASSRDRGGAVMTDTQYF.